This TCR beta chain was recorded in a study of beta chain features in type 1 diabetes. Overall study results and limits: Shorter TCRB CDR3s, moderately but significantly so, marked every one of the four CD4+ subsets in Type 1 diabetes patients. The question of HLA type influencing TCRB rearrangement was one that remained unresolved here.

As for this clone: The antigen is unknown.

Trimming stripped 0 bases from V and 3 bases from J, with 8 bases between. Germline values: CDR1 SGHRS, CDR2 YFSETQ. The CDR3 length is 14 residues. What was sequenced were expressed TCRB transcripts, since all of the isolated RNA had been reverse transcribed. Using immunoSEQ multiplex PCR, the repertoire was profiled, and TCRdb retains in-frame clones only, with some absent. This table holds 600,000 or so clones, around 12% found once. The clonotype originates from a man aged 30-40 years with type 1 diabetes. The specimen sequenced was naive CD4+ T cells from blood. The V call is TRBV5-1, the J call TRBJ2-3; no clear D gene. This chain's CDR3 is CASSLVAETDTQYF. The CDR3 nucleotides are TGCGCCAGCAGCTTGGTGGCGGAAACAGATACGCAGTATTTT.